This T cell receptor (beta chain) was identified in a study of shared clonotypes between healthy human individuals. Trimming at V came to 3 bases and at J to 4 bases, leaving 4 bases not matched to a gene. CDR1 and CDR2 from the germline V gene are MGHRA and YSYEKL. This CDR3 contains 14 residues. In replicate PCRs of sorted subsets, roughly 190 ng DNA, 29,000 or so T cell genomes, was used. Assay used: immunoSEQ multiplex PCR; TCRdb lists only in-frame clones, some missing. The sample has around 2,100,000 clones, approximately 94% seen once; the top ten hold 1.2%. The naive CD8 subset, CD45RO-negative cells positively selected for CCR7, excluded terminally differentiated effector memory CD45RA+ cells. Recent vaccinations or acute infections were absent in the healthy HIV-negative adult donors.

The chain couples TRBV4-1 to TRBJ1-2; 8 bases map to TRBD1. The sequence was obtained from a man younger than 35 in good health. The sample comprised naive CD8+ T cells sorted from blood. This CDR3 reads CASSHGQGSYGYTF. In DNA, the CDR3 is TGCGCCAGCAGCCACGGACAGGGTAGCTATGGCTACACCTTC.